Listed below are T cell receptor beta chains from one sample, sequenced in a study of PD-L1 blockade in urothelial cancer. Generated by immunoSEQ multiplex PCR, the TCRdb table keeps only in-frame clones and is missing some. This sample has about 82,000 clones; roughly 90% occur once, and the top ten carry around 5.3%. The sequenced sample was PBMCs, obtained around atezolizumab (anti-PD-L1) treatment. The receptors were sampled from a woman between 65 and 79 years old with urothelial cancer. Each CDR3 is given with its conserved first and last residue. The order of the fields is V gene, J gene, CDR3 protein.

V gene: TRBV29-1
J gene: TRBJ1-2
CDR3 protein: CSVLQDVPYGYTF

V gene: TRBV7-9
J gene: TRBJ1-1
CDR3 protein: CASSGGALNTEAFF

V gene: TRBV7-8
J gene: TRBJ1-2
CDR3 protein: CASSLWDRGVYGYTF

V gene: TRBV11-3
J gene: TRBJ2-3
CDR3 protein: CASSTRGGLEDTQYF

V gene: TRBV7-2
J gene: TRBJ1-1
CDR3 protein: CASSFLRGGTEAFF

V gene: TRBV7-2
J gene: TRBJ2-7
CDR3 protein: CASSPLRAGEREQYF

V gene: TRBV7-6
J gene: TRBJ2-5
CDR3 protein: CASSRLVQETQYF

V gene: TRBV7-2
J gene: TRBJ2-7
CDR3 protein: CASSLARWGHSYEQYF

V gene: TRBV6-5
J gene: TRBJ1-1
CDR3 protein: CASSTTVRGTEAFF

V gene: TRBV11-3
J gene: TRBJ2-3
CDR3 protein: CASSNSTGAGTDTQYF

V gene: TRBV7-8
J gene: TRBJ2-7
CDR3 protein: CASSLVAWGLDSSYEQYF

V gene: TRBV7-9
J gene: TRBJ2-1
CDR3 protein: CASSFLDSGKLSNEQFF

V gene: TRBV28
J gene: TRBJ2-7
CDR3 protein: CASSLGLAGPSSYEQYF

V gene: TRBV5-1
J gene: TRBJ1-1
CDR3 protein: CASSLARMNTEAFF

V gene: TRBV5-1
J gene: TRBJ2-5
CDR3 protein: CASSLGDRGAETQYF

V gene: TRBV5-4
J gene: TRBJ2-2
CDR3 protein: CASGTGTGELFF

V gene: TRBV6-1
J gene: TRBJ1-2
CDR3 protein: CASSEGGSLRDYGYTF

V gene: TRBV29-1
J gene: TRBJ1-2
CDR3 protein: CSVGDRGESF

V gene: TRBV6-1
J gene: TRBJ2-5
CDR3 protein: CASSRDREETQYF

V gene: TRBV4-3
J gene: TRBJ1-5
CDR3 protein: CASSEEGPTGRDSNQPQHF

V gene: TRBV12-5
J gene: TRBJ2-5
CDR3 protein: CASGFGQGGETQYF

V gene: TRBV19
J gene: TRBJ2-1
CDR3 protein: CASTLAGAPNEQFF

V gene: TRBV9
J gene: TRBJ2-1
CDR3 protein: CASSAPGLAGVGNEQFF

V gene: TRBV9
J gene: TRBJ2-1
CDR3 protein: CASSATLAGGPTAQFF

V gene: TRBV4-1
J gene: TRBJ2-3
CDR3 protein: CASSQESTGLAGGTDTQYF

V gene: TRBV6-5
J gene: TRBJ2-1
CDR3 protein: CASSSPGSSYNEQFF

V gene: TRBV5-1
J gene: TRBJ2-7
CDR3 protein: CASSFGATGESYEQYF

V gene: TRBV4-1
J gene: TRBJ2-6
CDR3 protein: CASSYRVAGANVLTF

V gene: TRBV7-2
J gene: TRBJ2-2
CDR3 protein: CASSFFSGSTGELFF